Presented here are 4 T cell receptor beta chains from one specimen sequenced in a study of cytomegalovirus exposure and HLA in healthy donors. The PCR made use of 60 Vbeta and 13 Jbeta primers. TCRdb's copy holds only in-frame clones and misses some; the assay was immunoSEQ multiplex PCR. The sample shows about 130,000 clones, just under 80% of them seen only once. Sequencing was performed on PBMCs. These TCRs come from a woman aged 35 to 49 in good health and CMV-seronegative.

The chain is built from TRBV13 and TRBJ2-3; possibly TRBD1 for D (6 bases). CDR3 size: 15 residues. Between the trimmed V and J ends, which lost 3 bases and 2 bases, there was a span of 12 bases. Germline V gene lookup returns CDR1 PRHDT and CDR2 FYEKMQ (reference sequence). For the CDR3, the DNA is TGTGCCAGCAGCTTCACAGGGATGGTCACAGATACGCAGTATTTT. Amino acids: CASSFTGMVTDTQYF.

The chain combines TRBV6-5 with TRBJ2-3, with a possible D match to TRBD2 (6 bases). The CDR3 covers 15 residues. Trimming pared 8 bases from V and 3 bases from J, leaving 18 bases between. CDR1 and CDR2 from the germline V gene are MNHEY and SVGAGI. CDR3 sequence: CASAPGSGATDTQYF. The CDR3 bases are TGTGCCAGCGCCCCCGGGAGCGGAGCGACAGATACGCAGTATTTT.

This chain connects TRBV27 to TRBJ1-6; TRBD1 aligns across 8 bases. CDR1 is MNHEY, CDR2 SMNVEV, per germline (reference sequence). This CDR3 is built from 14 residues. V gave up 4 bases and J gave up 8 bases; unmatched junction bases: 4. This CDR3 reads CASSSGQGYSPLHF. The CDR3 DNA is TGTGCCAGCAGTTCCGGACAGGGATATTCACCCCTCCACTTT.

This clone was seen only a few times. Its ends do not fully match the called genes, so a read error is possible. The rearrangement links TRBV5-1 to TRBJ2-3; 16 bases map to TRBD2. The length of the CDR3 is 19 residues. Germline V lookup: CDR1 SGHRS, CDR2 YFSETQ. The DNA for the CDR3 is TGCGCCAGCAGTCCGGGACTAGCGGGAGGGCGGCCTAGCACCGATACGCAGTATTTT. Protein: CASSPGLAGGRPSTDTQYF.